The 5 T cell receptor beta chains below come from one sample, sequenced in a study of human T cells and chemical hapten exposure (dated by TCRdb to the early 2020s). The receptor library was made with RACE. TCRdb records NextSeq 500 as the sequencer. The public sequencing data were trimmed at Q25 with fastp and processed into clonotypes with MiXCR by TCRdb, which kept only in-frame beta chains. Every distinct CDR3 protein forms one entry, paired with its most common genes and DNA. This sample gives tens of thousands of distinct CDR3 sequences in total; 4.5% to 5.5% of them show up just once. The biggest ten clones account for roughly 13% of the sample. The time point tag for this specimen amounts to: healthy volunteer bleed at 6 weeks. Unfractionated whole blood was collected in Tempus Blood RNA tubes, and total RNA was extracted from that blood. Sequenced material: whole blood. These receptor sequences come from a human donor in good health. Some clones in this sample may be carry-over from other donors' samples.

This clonotype has at least ten counts. The rearrangement joins TRBV7-9 to TRBJ1-4; possibly TRBD1 for D (6 bases). The germline V gene has CDR1 SEHNR and CDR2 FQNEAQ (reference sequence). V was pared by 6 bases and J by 9 bases, with 17 bases between. CDR3 length: 14 residues. The CDR3 spells CASRDIRDIKKLFF. DNA for the CDR3: TGTGCCAGCAGAGACATCCGGGACATAAAAAAACTGTTTTTT.

The chain has TRBV27 and TRBJ1-6, with no clear D. The V gene's germline CDR1 is MNHEY and CDR2 SMNVEV (reference sequence). The V and J ends lost 0 bases and 5 bases respectively, with 8 bases between them. The CDR3 extends over 15 amino acids. The CDR3 DNA sequence: TGTGCCAGCAGTTTATCACCGGGCCATAATTCACCCCTCCACTTT. This sequence encodes CASSLSPGHNSPLHF.

This clonotype was detected only a few times. The genes are TRBV12-3 or TRBV12-4 and TRBJ2-6; D not certain. Trimming stripped 5 bases from V and 0 bases from J, with 29 bases between. The CDR3 consists of 22 residues. The DNA for the CDR3 is TGTGCCAGCAGTAACCCCCGGACCCGAACTTCCTCCCAGGACTCTGGGGCCAACGTCCTGACTTTC. This codes for CASSNPRTRTSSQDSGANVLTF.

This clonotype came up many times. The chain is built from TRBV6-4 and TRBJ2-3; 11 bases fit TRBD1. Germline CDR1 and CDR2: MRHNA and SNTAGT. This CDR3 contains 15 residues. Trimming at V came to 2 bases and at J to 4 bases, leaving 2 bases not matched to a gene. CDR3 amino acids: CASSDGTGGSDTQYF. CDR3 DNA: TGTGCCAGCAGTGACGGGACAGGGGGATCAGATACGCAGTATTTT.

This clonotype was seen ten or more times. V and J are TRBV13 and TRBJ2-7; D is perhaps TRBD1 (5 bases). CDR3 length equals 14 residues. With 5 bases removed from V and 3 bases from J, the gap between germline ends came to 14 bases. CDR1 and CDR2 from the germline V gene are PRHDT and FYEKMQ (reference sequence). The CDR3 spells CASSEGRVDYEQYF. In DNA form, the CDR3 reads TGTGCCAGCAGCGAAGGCAGGGTAGACTACGAGCAGTACTTC.